These 8 T cell receptor beta chains came from one sample sequenced in a study of T cell clonality in common variable immunodeficiency. Study-level points and caveats: Common variable immunodeficiency TCR beta sequences reportedly had fewer deletions and N-nucleotide insertions.

No antigen has been assigned to these receptors. Repertoires were generated with immunoSEQ multiplex PCR, while TCRdb's copy carries only in-frame clones and drops some. The specimen has approximately 8,300 clones, none found just once. The material sequenced was peripheral blood mononuclear cells. The receptors shown here come from a human donor with common variable immunodeficiency.

This clone was counted at least ten times. From the germline J gene comes the end of the CDR3, since the read stops 3 residues before it. This chain joins TRBV9 and TRBJ1-6; D gene unclear. The CDR3 totals 14 residues. Germline CDR1 SGDLS, CDR2 YYNGEE. Trimming took 0 bases from V and 7 from J, leaving 8 bases between them. The CDR3 sequence is CASSVGELNSPLHF. The sequenced part of the CDR3 DNA is TGTGCCAGCAGCGTAGGAGAGCTAAATTCACCC.

This clone was counted many times. Read sequence stops 3 residues before the CDR3 end, and the germline J gene provides the missing end. V usage is TRBV2 and J usage is TRBJ2-5; the D gene is possibly TRBD2 (6 bases). The CDR3 extends over 14 amino acids. V lost 2 bases, J lost 5 bases, and 12 bases lay in between. In germline, CDR1 is SNHLY, CDR2 FYNNEI. The CDR3 region is CASSENGLAETQYF. The part of the CDR3 DNA that was read is TGTGCCAGCAGTGAAAATGGTCTAGCGGAGACC.

This clone showed up many times. Read coverage stops 3 residues before the CDR3 terminus; the germline J gene supplies the remainder. The genes are TRBV19 and TRBJ2-1, with D possibly TRBD1 on 5 matching bases. V lost 1 base and J lost 6, with 16 bases in between. This CDR3 is 16 amino acids long. CDR1 is LNHDA and CDR2 is SQIVND in the germline V gene (reference sequence). CDR3 DNA (partial): TGTGCCAGTAGTATAGCCCGGGCAAATAGGGGCAATGAG. This gives the protein CASSIARANRGNE. The entire CDR3 is CASSIARANRGNEQFF.

The table lists this clone with many counts. The read terminates 3 residues ahead of where the CDR3 ends, so the germline J gene completes it. The rearrangement uses TRBV29-1 and TRBJ1-2, with unresolved D. CDR3 length: 13 residues. The germline CDR1 and CDR2 sequences are SQVTM and ANQGSEA. Trimming left V 3 bases short and J 4 bases short, with 12 bases between. The CDR3 DNA, read in part, is TGCAGCGTTGAGGCCCCTCATTTCTATGGC. It encodes CSVEAPHFYG. In full, the CDR3 is CSVEAPHFYGYTF.

This clone has ten or more counts. Read data end 3 residues before the CDR3 end; the end is taken from the germline J gene. The chain links TRBV6-1 to TRBJ2-3; 7 bases align to TRBD2. CDR3 length: 15 amino acids. Germline lookup yields CDR1 MNHNS and CDR2 SASEGT. V was pared by 3 bases and J by 0 bases, with 3 bases of the junction left unmatched. The CDR3 spells CASSEQRGSTDTQYF. Partial CDR3 DNA: TGTGCCAGCAGTGAGCAGCGGGGTAGCACAGATACG.

This clone occurred many times. CDR3 DNA (partial): TGTGCCAGCCTCCGGGACAGACTTGCAACTAATGAAAAA. Translated: CASLRDRLATNEK. The whole CDR3 protein is CASLRDRLATNEKLFF. The V and J genes are TRBV2 and TRBJ1-4, with 7 bases fitting TRBD1. The missing CDR3 end, 3 residues past where the read stops, is filled in from the germline J gene. Germline CDR1 SNHLY, CDR2 FYNNEI. V dropped 8 bases and J dropped 0; count of bases not matched to a gene: 9. This CDR3 is built from 16 residues.

This clone was found many times. The read comes to an end 3 residues before the CDR3 does, leaving the germline J gene to fill in the end. The gene calls are TRBV7-2 and TRBJ1-2; 7 bases fit TRBD1. The CDR3 consists of 12 residues. Unmatched junction bases numbered 1, after V lost 5 bases and J lost 4 bases. Per the germline V gene, CDR1 is SGHTA and CDR2 is FQGNSA. This chain's CDR3 is CASSTGVYGYTF. The sequenced part of the CDR3 DNA is TGTGCCAGCAGCACAGGGGTCTATGGC.

This clone was observed many times. The read ends 3 residues shy of where the CDR3 ends; the end is completed using the germline J gene. The V call is TRBV7-8, the J call TRBJ2-5, with TRBD2 matching 10 bases. CDR3 length equals 17 residues. Losses at the gene ends were 1 base for V and 1 base for J; bases not matched to a gene: 6. CDR1 SGHVS and CDR2 FQNEAQ come from the germline V gene. The chain's CDR3 is CASSLGRTSGVQETQYF. The sequenced part of the CDR3 DNA is TGTGCCAGCAGCTTAGGGCGGACTAGCGGCGTCCAAGAGACC.